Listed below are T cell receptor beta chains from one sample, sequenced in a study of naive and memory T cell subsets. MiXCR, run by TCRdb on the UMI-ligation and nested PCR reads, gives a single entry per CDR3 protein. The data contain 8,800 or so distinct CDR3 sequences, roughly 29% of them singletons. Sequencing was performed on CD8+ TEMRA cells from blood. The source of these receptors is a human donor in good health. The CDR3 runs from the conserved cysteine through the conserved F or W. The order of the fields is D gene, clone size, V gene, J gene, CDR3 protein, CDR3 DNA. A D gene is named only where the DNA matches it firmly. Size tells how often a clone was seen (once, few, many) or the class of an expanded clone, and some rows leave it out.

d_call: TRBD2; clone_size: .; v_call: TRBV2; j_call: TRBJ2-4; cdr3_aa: CASSEAGDLAKNIQYF; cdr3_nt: TGTGCCAGCAGTGAGGCGGGGGATTTGGCCAAAAACATTCAGTACTTC
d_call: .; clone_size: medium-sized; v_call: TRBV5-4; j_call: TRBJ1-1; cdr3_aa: CASSIHLNTEAFF; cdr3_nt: TGTGCCAGCAGCATACATCTGAACACTGAAGCTTTCTTT
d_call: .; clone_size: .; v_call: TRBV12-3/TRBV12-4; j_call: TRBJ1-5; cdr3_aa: CASSLRQPGNQPQHF; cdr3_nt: TGTGCCAGCAGTTTGAGGCAGCCGGGAAATCAGCCCCAGCATTTT
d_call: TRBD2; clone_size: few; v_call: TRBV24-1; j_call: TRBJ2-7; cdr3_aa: CATESGRHGNEQYF; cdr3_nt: TGTGCCACCGAGAGCGGGAGGCATGGAAACGAGCAGTACTTC
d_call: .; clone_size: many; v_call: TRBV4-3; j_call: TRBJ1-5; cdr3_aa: CASSQEPGENQPQHF; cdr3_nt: TGCGCCAGCAGCCAAGAACCAGGGGAAAATCAGCCCCAGCATTTT
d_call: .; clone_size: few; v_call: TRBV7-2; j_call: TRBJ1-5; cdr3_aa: CASSTDGYQPQHF; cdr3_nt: TGTGCCAGCAGTACCGACGGCTATCAGCCCCAGCATTTT
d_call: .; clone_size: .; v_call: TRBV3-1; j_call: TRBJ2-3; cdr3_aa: CASSQDAPRGDTQYF; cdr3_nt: TGTGCCAGCAGCCAAGATGCGCCGAGGGGGGATACGCAGTATTTT
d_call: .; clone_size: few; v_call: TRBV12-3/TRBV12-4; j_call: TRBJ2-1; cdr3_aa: CASSPFRGPGPLGNEQFF; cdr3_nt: TGTGCCAGCAGCCCCTTTCGGGGACCGGGACCCCTTGGTAATGAGCAGTTCTTC
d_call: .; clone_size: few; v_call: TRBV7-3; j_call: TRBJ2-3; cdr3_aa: CASSPYGGRRTDTQYF; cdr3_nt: TGTGCCAGCAGCCCATACGGTGGGAGACGCACAGATACGCAGTATTTT
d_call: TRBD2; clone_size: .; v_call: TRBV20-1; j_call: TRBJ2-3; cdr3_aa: CSAMTSGSTDTQYF; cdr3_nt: TGCAGTGCTATGACTAGCGGGAGCACAGATACGCAGTATTTT
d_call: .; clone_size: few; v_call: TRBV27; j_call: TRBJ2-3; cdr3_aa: CASIFADTQYF; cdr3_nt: TGTGCCAGCATTTTCGCAGATACGCAGTATTTT
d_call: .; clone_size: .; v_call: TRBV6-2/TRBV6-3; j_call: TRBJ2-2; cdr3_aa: CASSNLDRLNGELFF; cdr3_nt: TGTGCCAGCAGTAACCTTGACAGGCTTAACGGGGAGCTGTTTTTT
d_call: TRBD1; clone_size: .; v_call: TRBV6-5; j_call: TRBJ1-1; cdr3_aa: CASSTGGKTEAFF; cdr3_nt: TGTGCCAGCAGTACAGGGGGCAAGACTGAAGCTTTCTTT
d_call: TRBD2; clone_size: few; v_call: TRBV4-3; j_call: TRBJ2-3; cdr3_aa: CASSQWSGGALGDTQYF; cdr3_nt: TGCGCCAGCAGCCAATGGAGCGGGGGGGCCTTAGGAGATACGCAGTATTTT
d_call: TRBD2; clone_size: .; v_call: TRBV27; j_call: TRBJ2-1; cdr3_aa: CASSFVAGGLNEQFF; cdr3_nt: TGTGCCAGCAGTTTTGTAGCGGGGGGGCTAAATGAGCAGTTCTTC
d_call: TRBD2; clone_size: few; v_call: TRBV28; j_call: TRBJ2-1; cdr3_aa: CASSFSISGRPHNEQFF; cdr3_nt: TGTGCCAGCAGTTTCTCAATTAGCGGGAGGCCCCACAATGAGCAGTTCTTC
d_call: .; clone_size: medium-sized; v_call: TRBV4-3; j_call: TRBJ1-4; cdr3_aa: CASSQDEGTNEKLFF; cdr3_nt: TGCGCCAGCAGCCAAGACGAGGGGACTAATGAAAAACTGTTTTTT
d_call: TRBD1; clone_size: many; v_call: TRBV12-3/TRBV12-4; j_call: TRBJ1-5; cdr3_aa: CASSPDRDDEPQHF; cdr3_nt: TGTGCCAGCAGCCCTGACAGGGATGATGAGCCCCAGCATTTT
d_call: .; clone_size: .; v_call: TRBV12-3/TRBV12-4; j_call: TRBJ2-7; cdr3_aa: CASSLARGGNEKYF; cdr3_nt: TGTGCCAGCAGTTTGGCGAGGGGGGGCAACGAGAAGTACTTC
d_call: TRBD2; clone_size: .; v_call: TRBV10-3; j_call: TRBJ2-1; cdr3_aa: CAISESLGLALNEQFF; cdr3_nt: TGTGCCATCAGTGAGTCATTGGGACTAGCTCTCAATGAGCAGTTCTTC
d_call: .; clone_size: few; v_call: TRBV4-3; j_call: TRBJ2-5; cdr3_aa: CAIGQGETQYF; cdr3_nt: TGCGCCATCGGGCAGGGTGAGACCCAGTACTTC
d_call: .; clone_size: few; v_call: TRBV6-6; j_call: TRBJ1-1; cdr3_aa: CASSRREKNTEAFF; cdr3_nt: TGTGCCAGCAGCCGCAGGGAAAAGAACACTGAAGCTTTCTTT
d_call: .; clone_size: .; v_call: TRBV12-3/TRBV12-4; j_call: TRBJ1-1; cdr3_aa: CASSFNRVTEAFF; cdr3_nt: TGTGCCAGCAGTTTTAACAGGGTGACTGAAGCTTTCTTT
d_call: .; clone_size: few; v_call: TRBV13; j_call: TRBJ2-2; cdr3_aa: CASRKNTGELFF; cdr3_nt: TGTGCCAGCAGGAAGAACACCGGGGAGCTGTTTTTT
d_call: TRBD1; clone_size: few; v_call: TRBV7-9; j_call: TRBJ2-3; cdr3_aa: CASSRTGEAADTQYF; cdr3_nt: TGTGCCAGCAGCCGGACAGGGGAGGCTGCAGATACGCAGTATTTT
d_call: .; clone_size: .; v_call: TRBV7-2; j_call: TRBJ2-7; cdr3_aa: CASRPQGSYEQYF; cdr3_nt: TGTGCCAGCAGACCCCAGGGATCCTACGAGCAGTACTTC
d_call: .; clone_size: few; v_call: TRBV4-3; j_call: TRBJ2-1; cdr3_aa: CASSQDGGSYNEQFF; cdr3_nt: TGCGCCAGCAGCCAAGACGGGGGTAGCTACAATGAGCAGTTCTTC
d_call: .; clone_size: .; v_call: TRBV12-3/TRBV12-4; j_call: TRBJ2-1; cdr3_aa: CASSSRVGVDNEQFF; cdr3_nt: TGTGCCAGCAGTTCACGGGTGGGGGTGGACAATGAGCAGTTCTTC
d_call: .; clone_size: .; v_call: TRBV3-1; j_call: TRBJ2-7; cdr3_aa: CASSPSLLYEQYF; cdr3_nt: TGTGCCAGCAGCCCATCACTTCTCTACGAGCAGTACTTC
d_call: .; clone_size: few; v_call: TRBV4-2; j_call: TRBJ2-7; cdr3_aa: CASSQETGSSYEQYF; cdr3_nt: TGTGCCAGCAGCCAAGAAACAGGATCTTCCTACGAGCAGTACTTC
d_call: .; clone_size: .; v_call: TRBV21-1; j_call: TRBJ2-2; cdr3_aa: CASSKAPGGSNTGELFF; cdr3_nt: TGTGCCAGCAGCAAAGCGCCCGGGGGGTCGAACACCGGGGAGCTGTTTTTT
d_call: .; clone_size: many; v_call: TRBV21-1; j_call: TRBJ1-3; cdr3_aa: CASSKVSSSGNTIYF; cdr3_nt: TGTGCCAGCAGCAAAGTTTCCAGCTCTGGAAACACCATATATTTT
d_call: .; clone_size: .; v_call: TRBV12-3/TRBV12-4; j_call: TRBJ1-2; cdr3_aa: CASIDRTYGYTF; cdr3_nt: TGTGCCAGCATCGACAGGACCTATGGCTACACCTTC
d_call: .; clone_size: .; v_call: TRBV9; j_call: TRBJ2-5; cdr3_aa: CASSYRSGRQETQYF; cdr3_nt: TGTGCCAGCAGCTATCGGAGCGGACGACAAGAGACCCAGTACTTC
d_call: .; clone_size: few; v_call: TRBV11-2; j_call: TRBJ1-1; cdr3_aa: CASSLVRGEDTEAFF; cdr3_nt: TGTGCCAGCAGCTTAGTAAGGGGGGAAGACACTGAAGCTTTCTTT
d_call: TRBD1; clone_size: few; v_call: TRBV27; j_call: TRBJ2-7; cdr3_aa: CASSLSGTDYEQYF; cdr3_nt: TGTGCCAGCAGTTTATCCGGGACAGATTACGAGCAGTACTTC
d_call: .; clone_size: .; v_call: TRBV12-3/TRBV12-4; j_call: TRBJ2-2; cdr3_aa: CASSSDAPNTGELFF; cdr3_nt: TGTGCCAGCAGTTCGGACGCGCCGAACACCGGGGAGCTGTTTTTT
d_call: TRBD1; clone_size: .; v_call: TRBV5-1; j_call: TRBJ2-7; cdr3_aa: CASSLGQGDYEQYF; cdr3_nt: TGCGCCAGCAGCTTGGGACAGGGGGACTACGAGCAGTACTTC
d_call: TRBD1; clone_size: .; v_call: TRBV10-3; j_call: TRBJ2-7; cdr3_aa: CAISENFGTGDIEQYF; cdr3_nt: TGTGCCATCAGTGAAAACTTCGGGACAGGGGATATCGAGCAGTACTTC
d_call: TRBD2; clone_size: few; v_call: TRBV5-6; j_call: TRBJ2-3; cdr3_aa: CASSWGFGAGGPSTDTQYF; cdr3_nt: TGTGCCAGCAGCTGGGGCTTCGGAGCGGGGGGGCCTAGCACAGATACGCAGTATTTT
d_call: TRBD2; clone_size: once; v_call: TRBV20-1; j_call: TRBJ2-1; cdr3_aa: CSAQRETNNEQFF; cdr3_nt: TGCAGTGCTCAGCGGGAGACAAACAATGAGCAGTTCTTC
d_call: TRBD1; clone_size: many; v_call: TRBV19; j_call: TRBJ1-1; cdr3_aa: CASIPRDRGNTEAFF; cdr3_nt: TGTGCCAGTATCCCCCGGGACAGGGGAAACACTGAAGCTTTCTTT
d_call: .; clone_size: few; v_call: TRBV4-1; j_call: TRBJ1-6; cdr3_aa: CASSQEAVLNSPLHF; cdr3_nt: TGCGCCAGCAGCCAAGAGGCAGTACTTAATTCACCCCTCCACTTT
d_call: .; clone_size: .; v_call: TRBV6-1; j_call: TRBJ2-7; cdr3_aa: CASSELGNEQYF; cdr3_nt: TGTGCCAGCAGTGAACTGGGAAACGAGCAGTACTTC
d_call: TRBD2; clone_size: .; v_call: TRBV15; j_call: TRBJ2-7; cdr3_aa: CATSRPGLAGDRSYEQYF; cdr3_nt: TGTGCCACCAGCAGGCCGGGACTAGCGGGAGATAGAAGCTACGAGCAGTACTTC
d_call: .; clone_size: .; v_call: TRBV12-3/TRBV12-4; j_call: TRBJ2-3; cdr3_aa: CASSWGTGNTDTQYF; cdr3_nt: TGTGCCAGCAGTTGGGGGACGGGGAACACAGATACGCAGTATTTT
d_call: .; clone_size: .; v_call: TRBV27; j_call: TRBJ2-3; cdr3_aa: CASSPGPRTDTQYF; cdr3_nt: TGTGCCAGCAGTCCGGGACCTCGCACAGATACGCAGTATTTT
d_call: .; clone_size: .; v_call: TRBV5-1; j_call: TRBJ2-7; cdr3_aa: CASSSTESYEQYF; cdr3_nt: TGCGCCAGCAGCTCGACAGAATCCTACGAGCAGTACTTC
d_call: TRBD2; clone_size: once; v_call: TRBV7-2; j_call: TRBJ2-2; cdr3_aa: CASSLKVLADPPWSTGELFF; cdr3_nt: TGTGCCAGCAGCTTAAAAGTTCTAGCGGACCCACCCTGGAGCACCGGGGAGCTGTTTTTT
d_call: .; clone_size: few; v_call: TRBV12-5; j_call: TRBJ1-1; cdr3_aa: CASGPGTSGTEAFF; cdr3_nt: TGTGCTAGTGGTCCAGGGACCTCCGGCACTGAAGCTTTCTTT
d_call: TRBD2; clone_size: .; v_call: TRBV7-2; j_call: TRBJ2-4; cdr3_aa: CASSPTSGGFKNIQYF; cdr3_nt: TGTGCCAGCAGCCCTACTAGCGGGGGGTTTAAGAACATTCAGTACTTC
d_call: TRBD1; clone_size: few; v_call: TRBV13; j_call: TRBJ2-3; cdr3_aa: CASSLGDRASTDTQYF; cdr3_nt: TGTGCCAGCAGCTTAGGGGACAGGGCTAGCACAGATACGCAGTATTTT